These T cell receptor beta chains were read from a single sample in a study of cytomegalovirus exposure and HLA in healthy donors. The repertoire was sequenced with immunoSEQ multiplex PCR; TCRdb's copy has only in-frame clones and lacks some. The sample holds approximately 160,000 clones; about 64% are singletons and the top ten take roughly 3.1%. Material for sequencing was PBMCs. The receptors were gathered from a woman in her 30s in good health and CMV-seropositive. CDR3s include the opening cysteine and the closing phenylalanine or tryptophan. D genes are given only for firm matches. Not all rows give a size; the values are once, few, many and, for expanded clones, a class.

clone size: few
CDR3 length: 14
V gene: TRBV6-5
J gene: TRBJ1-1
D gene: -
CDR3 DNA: TGTGCCAGCAGTTACGGACAGCCAAACACTGAAGCTTTCTTT
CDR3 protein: CASSYGQPNTEAFF

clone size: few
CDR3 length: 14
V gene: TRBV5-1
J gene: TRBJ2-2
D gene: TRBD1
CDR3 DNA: TGCGCCAGCACTCCCCGGACAGGGGACGGGGAGCTGTTTTTT
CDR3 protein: CASTPRTGDGELFF

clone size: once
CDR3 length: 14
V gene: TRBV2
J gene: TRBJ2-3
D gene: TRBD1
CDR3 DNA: TGTGCCAGCAGGTCCGGGACAGGGGTGGATACGCAGTATTTT
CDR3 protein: CASRSGTGVDTQYF

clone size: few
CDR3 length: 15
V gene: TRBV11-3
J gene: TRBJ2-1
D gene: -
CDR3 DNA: TGTGCCAGCAGCTCCCGGGCGGGCGGTGGCAATGAGCAGTTCTTC
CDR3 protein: CASSSRAGGGNEQFF

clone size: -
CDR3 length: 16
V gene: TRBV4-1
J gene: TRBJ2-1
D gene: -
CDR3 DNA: TGCGCCAGCAGCCAAGGCGGGTGGACAGTGTCCAATGAGCAGTTCTTC
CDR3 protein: CASSQGGWTVSNEQFF

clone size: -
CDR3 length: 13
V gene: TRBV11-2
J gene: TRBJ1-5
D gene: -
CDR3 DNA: TGTGCCAGCAGCACAGGACGCACTCAGCCCCAGCATTTT
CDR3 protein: CASSTGRTQPQHF

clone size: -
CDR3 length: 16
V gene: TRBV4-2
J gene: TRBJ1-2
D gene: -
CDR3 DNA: TGTGCCAGCAGCCAAGATCCCTCGGTGCGAAACTATGGCTACACCTTC
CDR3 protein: CASSQDPSVRNYGYTF

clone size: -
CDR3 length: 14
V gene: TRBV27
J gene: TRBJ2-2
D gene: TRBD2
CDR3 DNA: TGTGCCACCCGGACTAGCATTCACACCGGGGAGCTGTTTTTT
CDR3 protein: CATRTSIHTGELFF

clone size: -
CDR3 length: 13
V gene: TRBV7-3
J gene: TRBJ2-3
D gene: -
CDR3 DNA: TGTGCCAGCAGCATACCGGGGGCAGATACGCAGTATTTT
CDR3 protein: CASSIPGADTQYF

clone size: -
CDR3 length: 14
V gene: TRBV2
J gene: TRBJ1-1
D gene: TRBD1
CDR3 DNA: TGTGCCAGCAGCGGGGACAGTTCAAGGACTGAAGCTTTCTTT
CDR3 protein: CASSGDSSRTEAFF

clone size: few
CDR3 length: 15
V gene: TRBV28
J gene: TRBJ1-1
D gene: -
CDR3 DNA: TGTGCCAGCAGTACGCAGGGTATCACTCACACTGAAGCTTTCTTT
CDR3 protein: CASSTQGITHTEAFF

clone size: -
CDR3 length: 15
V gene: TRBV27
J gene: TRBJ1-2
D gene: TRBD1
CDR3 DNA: TGTGCCAGCAGTTTAAGGGCAGGGGGAGGCTATGGCTACACCTTC
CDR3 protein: CASSLRAGGGYGYTF

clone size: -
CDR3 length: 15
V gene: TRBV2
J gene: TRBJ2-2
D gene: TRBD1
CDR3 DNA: TGTGCCAGCAGTTATGAGGGGGCGGGCACCGGGGAGCTGTTTTTT
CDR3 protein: CASSYEGAGTGELFF

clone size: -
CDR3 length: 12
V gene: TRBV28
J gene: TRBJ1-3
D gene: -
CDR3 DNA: TGTGCCAGCACAGTCAACGGAAACACCATATATTTT
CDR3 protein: CASTVNGNTIYF

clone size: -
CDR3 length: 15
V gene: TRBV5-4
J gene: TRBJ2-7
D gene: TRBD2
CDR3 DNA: TGTGCCAGCAGCCCGGCGGGACTAGTTTCGGCCGAGCAGTACTTC
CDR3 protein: CASSPAGLVSAEQYF

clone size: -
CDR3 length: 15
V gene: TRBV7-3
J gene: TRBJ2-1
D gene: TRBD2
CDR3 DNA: TGTGCCAGCAGCTTTGCTAGCGGGGGGGCCAATGAGCAGTTCTTC
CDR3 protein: CASSFASGGANEQFF

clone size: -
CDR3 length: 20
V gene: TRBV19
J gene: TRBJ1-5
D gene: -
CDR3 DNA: TGTGCCAGTAGACCACACTTGGGGGGGATTGGCGTCTATGGCAATCAGCCCCAGCATTTT
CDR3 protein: CASRPHLGGIGVYGNQPQHF

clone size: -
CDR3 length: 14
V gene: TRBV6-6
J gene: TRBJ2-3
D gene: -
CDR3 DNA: TGTGCCAGCAGTTGGGCCCAGCCTACAGATACGCAGTATTTT
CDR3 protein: CASSWAQPTDTQYF

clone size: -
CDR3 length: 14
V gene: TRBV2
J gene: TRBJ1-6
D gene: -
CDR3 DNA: TGTGCCACTCAAAGGCGGGGTTCGGGTTCACCCCTCCACTTT
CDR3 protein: CATQRRGSGSPLHF

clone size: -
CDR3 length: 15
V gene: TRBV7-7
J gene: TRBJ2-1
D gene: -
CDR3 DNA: TGTGCTAGCAGCTTAGGGGGGCCCAGCTACAATGAGCAGTTCTTC
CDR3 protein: CASSLGGPSYNEQFF

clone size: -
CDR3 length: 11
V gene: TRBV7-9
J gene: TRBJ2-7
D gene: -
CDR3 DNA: TGTGCCAGCAGCCTCAGTTATGAGCAGTACTTC
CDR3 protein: CASSLSYEQYF

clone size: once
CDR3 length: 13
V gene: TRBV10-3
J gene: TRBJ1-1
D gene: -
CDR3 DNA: TGTGCCTCAAGGCGCGGGGTGAACACTGAAGCTTTCTTT
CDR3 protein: CASRRGVNTEAFF

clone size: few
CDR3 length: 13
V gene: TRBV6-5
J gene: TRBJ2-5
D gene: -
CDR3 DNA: TGTGCCAGCAGAACTAGGATCAGCGAGACCCAGTACTTC
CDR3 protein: CASRTRISETQYF

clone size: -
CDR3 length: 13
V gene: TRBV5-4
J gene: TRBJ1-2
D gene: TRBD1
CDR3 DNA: TGTGCCAGCAGCTACGACAGGGACTATGGCTACACCTTC
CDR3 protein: CASSYDRDYGYTF

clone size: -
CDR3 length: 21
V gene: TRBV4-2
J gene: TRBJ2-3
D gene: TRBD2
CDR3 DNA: TGTGCCAGCAGCCAAGCCCCACTAGCGGGAGGGCGGGCTGCCCTTCGGACGGCGCAGTATTTT
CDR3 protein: CASSQAPLAGGRAALRTAQYF

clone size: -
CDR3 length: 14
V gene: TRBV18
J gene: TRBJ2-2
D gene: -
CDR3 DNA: TGTGCCAGCTCGCCAAGCCCACGAACCGGGGAGCTGTTTTTT
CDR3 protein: CASSPSPRTGELFF

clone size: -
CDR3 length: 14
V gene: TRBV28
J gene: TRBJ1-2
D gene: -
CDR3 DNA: TGTGCCAGCAGTTTTTCGGCGGCCGCCGGGGGCTACACCTTC
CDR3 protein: CASSFSAAAGGYTF

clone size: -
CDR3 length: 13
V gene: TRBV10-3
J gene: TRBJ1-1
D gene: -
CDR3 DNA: TGTGCCATCAGTGAGACAGCGAACACTGAAGCTTTCTTT
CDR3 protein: CAISETANTEAFF

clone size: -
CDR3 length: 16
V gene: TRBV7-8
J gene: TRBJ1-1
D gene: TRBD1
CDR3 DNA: TGTGCCAGCAGCTTCCCGGGACAGGGGGAGAACACTGAAGCTTTCTTT
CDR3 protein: CASSFPGQGENTEAFF

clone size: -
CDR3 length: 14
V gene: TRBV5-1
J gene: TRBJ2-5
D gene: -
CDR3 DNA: TGCGCCAGCAGCCTGGAGGGGTGGAAGGAGACCCAGTACTTC
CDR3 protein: CASSLEGWKETQYF

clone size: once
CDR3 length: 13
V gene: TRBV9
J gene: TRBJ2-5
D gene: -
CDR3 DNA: TGTGCCAGCAGCGTTCACAGCCAAGAGACCCAGTACTTC
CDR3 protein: CASSVHSQETQYF

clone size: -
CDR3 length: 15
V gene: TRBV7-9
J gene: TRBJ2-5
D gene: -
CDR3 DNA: TGTGCCAGCAGCCAACGGCTAGGAAGCCAAGAGACCCAGTACTTC
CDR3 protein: CASSQRLGSQETQYF

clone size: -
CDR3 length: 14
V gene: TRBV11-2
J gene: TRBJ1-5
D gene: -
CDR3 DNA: TGTGCCAGCAGCTTGACACTTAGCAATCAGCCCCAGCATTTT
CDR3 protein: CASSLTLSNQPQHF

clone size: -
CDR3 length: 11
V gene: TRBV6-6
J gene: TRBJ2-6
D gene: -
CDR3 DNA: TGTGCCATCGGGTCAGCCAACGTCCTGACTTTC
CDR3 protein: CAIGSANVLTF

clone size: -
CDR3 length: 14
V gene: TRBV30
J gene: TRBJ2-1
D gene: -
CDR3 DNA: TGTGCCTGGAGTGGGAGGACCCACTACAATGAGCAGTTCTTC
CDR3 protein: CAWSGRTHYNEQFF

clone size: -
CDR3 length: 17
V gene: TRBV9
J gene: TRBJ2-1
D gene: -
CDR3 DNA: TGTGCCAGCAGCTTCCCGTCGGGGGACCCCCTTTACAATGAGCAGTTCTTC
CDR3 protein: CASSFPSGDPLYNEQFF

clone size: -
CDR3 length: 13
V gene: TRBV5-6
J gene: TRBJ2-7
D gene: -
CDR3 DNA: TGTGCCAGCAGCTTCGCTACCAACTACGAGCAGTACTTC
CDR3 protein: CASSFATNYEQYF

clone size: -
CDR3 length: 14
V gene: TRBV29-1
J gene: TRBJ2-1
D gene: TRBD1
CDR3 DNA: TGCAGCGTTAAACCCGGGACAGGGGTGAATGAGCAGTTCTTC
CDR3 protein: CSVKPGTGVNEQFF

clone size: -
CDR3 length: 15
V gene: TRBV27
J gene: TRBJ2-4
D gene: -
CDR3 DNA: TGTGCCAGCAGTTTGGCGGGACTAGCCAAAAACATTCAGTACTTC
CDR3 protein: CASSLAGLAKNIQYF

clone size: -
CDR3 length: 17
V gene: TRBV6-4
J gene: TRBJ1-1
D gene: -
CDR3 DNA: TGTGCCAGCAGACCCACTCCAAGCTGGGGGCTGAACACTGAAGCTTTCTTT
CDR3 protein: CASRPTPSWGLNTEAFF

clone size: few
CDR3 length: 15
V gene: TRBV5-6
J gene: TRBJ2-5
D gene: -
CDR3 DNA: TGTGCCAGCAGCTCCCCCACCGACCCCGGAGATACCCAGTACTTC
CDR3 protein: CASSSPTDPGDTQYF

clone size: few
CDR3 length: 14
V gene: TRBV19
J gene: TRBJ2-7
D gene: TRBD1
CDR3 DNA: TGTGCCAGTAGTATACCGGGACAGGGCTACGAGCAGTACTTC
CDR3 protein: CASSIPGQGYEQYF

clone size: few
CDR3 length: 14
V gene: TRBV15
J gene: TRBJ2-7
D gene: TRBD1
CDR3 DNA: TGTGCCACCAGCAGGGGACAGAGACCCTACGAGCAGTACTTC
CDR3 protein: CATSRGQRPYEQYF

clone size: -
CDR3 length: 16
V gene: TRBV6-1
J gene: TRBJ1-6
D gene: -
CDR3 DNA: TGTGCCAGCAGCGAAGACACGATTCGCTCCAATTCACCCCTCCACTTT
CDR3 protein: CASSEDTIRSNSPLHF

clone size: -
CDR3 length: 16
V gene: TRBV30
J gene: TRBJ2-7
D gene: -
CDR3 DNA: TGTGCCTGGACTCCTGGGACTTTCGGGATCTCCTACGAGCAGTACTTC
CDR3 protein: CAWTPGTFGISYEQYF

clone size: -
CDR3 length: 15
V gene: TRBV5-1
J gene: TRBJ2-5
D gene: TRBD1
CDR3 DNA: TGCGCCAGCAGCATGACCGGGACAGGGAAAGAGACCCAGTACTTC
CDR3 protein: CASSMTGTGKETQYF

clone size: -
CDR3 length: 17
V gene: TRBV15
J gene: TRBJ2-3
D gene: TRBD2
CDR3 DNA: TGTGCCACCAGCAGCACCCGGAGCGGGAGGTCGGGAGATACGCAGTATTTT
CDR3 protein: CATSSTRSGRSGDTQYF

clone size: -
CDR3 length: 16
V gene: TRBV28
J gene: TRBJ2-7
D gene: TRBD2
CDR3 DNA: TGTGCCAGCAGCCATGGGACTAGCGGAAGCTCCTACGAGCAGTACTTC
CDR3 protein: CASSHGTSGSSYEQYF

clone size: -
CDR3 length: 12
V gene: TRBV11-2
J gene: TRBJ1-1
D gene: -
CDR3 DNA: TGTGCCAGCAGCTTAGTAGACACTGAAGCTTTCTTT
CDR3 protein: CASSLVDTEAFF

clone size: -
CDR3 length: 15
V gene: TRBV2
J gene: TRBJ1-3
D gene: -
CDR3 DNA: TGTGCCAGCAGTGTAGGTGCAGGGCCTGGAAACACCATATATTTT
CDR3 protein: CASSVGAGPGNTIYF

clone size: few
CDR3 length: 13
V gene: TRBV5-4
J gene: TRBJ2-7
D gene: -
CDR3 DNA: TGTGCCAGCAGCCATGGGACACCATACGAGCAGTACTTC
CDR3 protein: CASSHGTPYEQYF